Below, 14 T cell receptor beta chains from the same sample are listed, as sequenced in a study of CD8+ T cells in alopecia areata. TCR sequencing used cDNA made by reverse transcription of extracted RNA. The protocol was immunoSEQ multiplex PCR, while the TCRdb copy is restricted to in-frame clones and leaves out a portion. The profile covers about 160,000 clones, with around 60% appearing a single time and approximately 14% taken by the ten largest. Noted treatment: oral pan-JAK inhibitor, 5-10 mg twice daily. Here the sequenced sample was CD4+ T cells sorted from blood, taken at week 24, from a patient treated with tofacitinib. Receptors originate from a human donor with alopecia areata.

V and J are TRBV15 and TRBJ2-5, with D maybe TRBD1 (7 bases). The CDR3 totals 15 residues. Per germline, CDR1 LNHNV and CDR2 YYDKDF (reference sequence). Trimming took off 2 bases at V and 2 bases at J, with 12 bases between the two ends. The CDR3 reads CATSRQGGTQETQYF. The CDR3 coding sequence is TGTGCCACCAGCAGACAGGGGGGAACTCAAGAGACCCAGTACTTC.

This chain joins TRBV5-6 and TRBJ1-2; D is unclear. This CDR3 has 12 amino acids. V was pared by 2 bases and J by 1 base, with 3 bases between. The germline gives CDR1 SGHDT, CDR2 YYEEEE. The CDR3 reads CASSLDNYGYTF. Written as DNA, the CDR3 is TGTGCCAGCAGCTTAGATAACTATGGCTACACCTTC.

This clone was seen only a few times. This rearrangement joins TRBV4-1 to TRBJ2-5; 10 bases line up with TRBD2. Germline values: CDR1 MGHRA, CDR2 YSYEKL. With V trimmed by 1 base and J by 5 bases, 10 bases remained unmatched. The CDR3 loop spans 17 amino acids. Here the CDR3 DNA reads TGCGCCAGCAGCCAAGGCACCCTAGCGGGGGTACTTGAGACCCAGTACTTC. Translation gives CASSQGTLAGVLETQYF.

This clone occurred a few times. The rearrangement links TRBV5-1 to TRBJ1-1; no clear D. CDR1 SGHRS and CDR2 YFSETQ come from the germline V gene. V was clipped by 1 base and J by 0 bases, with 13 bases between them. CDR3 size: 16 residues. The CDR3 sequence is CASSLRNAAMNTEAFF. CDR3 DNA: TGCGCCAGCAGCTTGCGTAATGCAGCTATGAACACTGAAGCTTTCTTT.

This clone showed up just once. This chain connects TRBV11-2 to TRBJ2-5; D not resolved. Trimming took 1 base from V and 0 from J, leaving 3 bases between them. CDR1 SGHAT and CDR2 FQNNGV come from the germline V gene. There are 13 residues in the CDR3. The CDR3 sequence is CASSLGHQETQYF. The CDR3 nucleotides read TGTGCCAGCAGCTTAGGGCACCAAGAGACCCAGTACTTC.

Worth noting for this clone: The same CDR3 can be traced to other DNA sequences in this sample. V is TRBV5-1 and J is TRBJ2-5; no reliable D call. This CDR3 has 11 residues. Germline loops: CDR1 SGHRS, CDR2 YFSETQ. V lost 4 bases, J lost 3 bases, and 4 bases lay in between. CDR3 region: CASSLEETQYF. CDR3 bases: TGCGCCAGCAGCCTTGAAGAGACCCAGTACTTC.

Here the CDR3 DNA reads TGTGCCTGGAGGGACGGGTTCAACTATGGCTACACCTTC. This encodes CAWRDGFNYGYTF. The V call is TRBV30, the J call TRBJ1-2; no firm D call. This CDR3 is built from 13 residues. CDR1 GTSNPN and CDR2 SVGIG come from the germline V gene (reference sequence). V was trimmed by 3 bases and J by 2 bases, leaving 10 bases between them.

The CDR3 DNA is TGTGCCACCCGCGGGGGGAGAAACACTGAAGCTTTCTTT. It codes for CATRGGRNTEAFF. This rearrangement joins TRBV15 to TRBJ1-1, with D possibly matching TRBD1 (5 bases). The CDR3 spans 13 residues. The germline V gene has CDR1 LNHNV and CDR2 YYDKDF (reference sequence). V was trimmed by 8 bases and J by 2 bases, leaving 12 bases between them.

The V call is TRBV30, the J call TRBJ2-1, with D uncertain. Trimming cost V 3 bases and J 6 bases, with 15 bases left between them. Per germline, CDR1 GTSNPN and CDR2 SVGIG (reference sequence). The CDR3 is 14 residues long. The CDR3 here is CAWRAMGSRNEQFF. The DNA for the CDR3 is TGTGCCTGGAGAGCAATGGGTTCCCGCAATGAGCAGTTCTTC.

In this sample, this clone turned up a few times. Other DNA sequences in this sample translate to the same CDR3. The chain couples TRBV29-1 to TRBJ1-1; TRBD1 matches 8 bases. The CDR3 length is 12 residues. From germline, CDR1 is SQVTM and CDR2 ANQGSEA. After removal of 7 bases from V and 4 bases from J, the junction contained 5 bases not matched to a gene. CDR3 DNA: TGCAGCGCAGACAGGGGCGGCACTGAAGCTTTCTTT. Its protein product is CSADRGGTEAFF.

With regard to this clone: Other DNA sequences from this sample encode an identical CDR3 as well. The chain uses TRBV29-1 and TRBJ1-1; no firm D call. The V gene lost 7 bases and the J gene lost 1 base, with 4 bases spanning the gap. CDR3 length: 10 residues. CDR1 SQVTM and CDR2 ANQGSEA come from the germline V gene. The CDR3 bases are TGCAGCGGCGGGAACACTGAAGCTTTCTTT. Protein sequence: CSGGNTEAFF.

This clone was seen more than once but under ten times. In DNA, the CDR3 is TGCAGCGTTGAGGACGGCTTCAGCTCCTACAATGAGCAGTTCTTC. Translating it yields CSVEDGFSSYNEQFF. J is TRBJ2-1 and V is TRBV29-1; unclear D gene. The CDR3 length is 15 residues. Looked up from germline, CDR1 is SQVTM and CDR2 is ANQGSEA. Trimming removed 3 bases from V and 0 bases from J, with 12 bases in between.

This chain joins TRBV30 and TRBJ2-7, with D perhaps TRBD2 (6 bases). Trimming removed 4 bases from V and 2 bases from J, with 15 bases in between. Per germline, CDR1 GTSNPN and CDR2 SVGIG (reference sequence). CDR3 size: 14 residues. The CDR3 nucleotides are TGTGCCTGGAACGTTGGGGGGATACCCTACGAGCAGTACTTC. This gives the protein CAWNVGGIPYEQYF.

This clone turned up a few times. V and J are TRBV5-6 and TRBJ2-1, with 8 bases aligning to TRBD2. The germline V gene encodes CDR1 SGHDT and CDR2 YYEEEE. The CDR3 sequence is 15 residues long. The V gene end was trimmed by 7 bases and the J gene end by 5 bases; junction bases not matched to a gene: 11. The CDR3, as DNA: TGTGCCAGCCCAATAGGCGGGGGGATTGACAATGAGCAGTTCTTC. This sequence encodes CASPIGGGIDNEQFF.